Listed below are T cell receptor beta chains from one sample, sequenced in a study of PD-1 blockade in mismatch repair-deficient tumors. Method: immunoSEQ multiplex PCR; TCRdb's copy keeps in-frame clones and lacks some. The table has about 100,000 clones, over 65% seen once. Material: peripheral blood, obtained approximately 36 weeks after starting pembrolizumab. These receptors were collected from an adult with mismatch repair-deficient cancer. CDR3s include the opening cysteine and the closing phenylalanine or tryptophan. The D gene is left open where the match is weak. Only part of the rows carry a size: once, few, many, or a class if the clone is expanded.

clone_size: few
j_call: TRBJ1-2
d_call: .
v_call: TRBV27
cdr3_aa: CASRPRATGGEYTF
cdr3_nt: TGTGCCAGCAGGCCTAGGGCGACAGGTGGGGAGTACACCTTC

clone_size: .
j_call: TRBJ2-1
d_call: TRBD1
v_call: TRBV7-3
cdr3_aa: CASSYGTAEQFF
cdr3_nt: TGTGCCAGCAGCTACGGGACAGCCGAGCAGTTCTTC

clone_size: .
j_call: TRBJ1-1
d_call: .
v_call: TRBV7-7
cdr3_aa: CASSLEADPYTEAFF
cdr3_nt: TGTGCTAGCAGCTTAGAAGCGGATCCTTACACTGAAGCTTTCTTT

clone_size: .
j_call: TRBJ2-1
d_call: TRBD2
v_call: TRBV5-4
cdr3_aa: CASSPPPSGGSSYNEQFF
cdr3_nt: TGTGCCAGCAGCCCGCCTCCTAGCGGGGGAAGCTCCTACAATGAGCAGTTCTTC

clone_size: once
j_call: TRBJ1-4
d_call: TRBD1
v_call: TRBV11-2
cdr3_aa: CASSSRTGSNDKLFF
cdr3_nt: TGTGCCAGCAGCTCCCGGACAGGGAGTAATGACAAACTGTTTTTT

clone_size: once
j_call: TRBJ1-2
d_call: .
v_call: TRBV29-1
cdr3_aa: CSVRQVYGYTF
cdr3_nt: TGCAGCGTTCGACAGGTCTATGGCTACACCTTC

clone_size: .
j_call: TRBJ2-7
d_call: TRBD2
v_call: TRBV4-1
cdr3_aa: CASSQGGGRGKYEQYF
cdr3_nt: TGCGCCAGCAGCCAAGGAGGCGGGAGGGGAAAGTACGAGCAGTACTTC

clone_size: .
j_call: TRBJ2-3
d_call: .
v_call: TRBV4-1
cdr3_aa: CASSQLGASSGTDTQYF
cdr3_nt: TGCGCCAGCAGTCAGTTAGGGGCTAGCTCTGGCACAGATACGCAGTATTTT

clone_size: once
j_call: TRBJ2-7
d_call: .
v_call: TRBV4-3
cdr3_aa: CASSHELGLYEQYF
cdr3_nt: TGCGCCAGCAGCCACGAACTCGGACTCTACGAGCAGTACTTC

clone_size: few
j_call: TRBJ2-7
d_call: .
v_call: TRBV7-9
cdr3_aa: CASSLGDWGEQYF
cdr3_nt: TGTGCCAGCAGCTTGGGGGATTGGGGCGAGCAGTACTTC

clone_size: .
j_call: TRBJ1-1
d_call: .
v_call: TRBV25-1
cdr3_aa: CASSEYGNTEAFF
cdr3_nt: TGTGCCAGCAGTGAATACGGGAACACTGAAGCTTTCTTT

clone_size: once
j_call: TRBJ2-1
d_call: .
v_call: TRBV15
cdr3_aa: CATSSTRTVYNEQFF
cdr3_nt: TGTGCCACCAGCAGCACCCGGACGGTTTACAATGAGCAGTTCTTC

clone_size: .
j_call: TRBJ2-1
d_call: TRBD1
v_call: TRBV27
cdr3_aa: CASNQGQGNVVVNEQFF
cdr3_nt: TGTGCCAGCAACCAAGGACAGGGGAACGTTGTGGTCAATGAGCAGTTCTTC

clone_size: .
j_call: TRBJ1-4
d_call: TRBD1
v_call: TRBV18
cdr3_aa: CASSPLQGANSNEKLFF
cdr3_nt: TGTGCCAGCTCACCACTTCAGGGGGCAAACTCTAATGAAAAACTGTTTTTT

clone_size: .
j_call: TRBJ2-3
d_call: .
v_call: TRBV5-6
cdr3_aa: CASSFTGSTDTQYF
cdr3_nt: TGTGCCAGCAGCTTCACAGGGAGCACAGATACGCAGTATTTT

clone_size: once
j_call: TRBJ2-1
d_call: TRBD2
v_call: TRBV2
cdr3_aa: CARGLAGVVWFF
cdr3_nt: TGTGCCAGGGGACTAGCGGGAGTCGTTTGGTTCTTC

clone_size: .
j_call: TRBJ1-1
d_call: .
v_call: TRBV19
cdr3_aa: CASGSGPYGNTEAFF
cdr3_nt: TGTGCCAGTGGCTCGGGCCCCTATGGGAACACTGAAGCTTTCTTT